A selection of T cell receptor beta chains follows, all from one sample in a study of T cell responses to AZD1222 COVID-19 vaccine. Data came from immunoSEQ multiplex PCR; TCRdb stores just in-frame clones and leaves some out. The top ten hold 1.5% to 2% of the sample, which has approximately 180,000 clones, 85% to 90% seen once. The specimen comprised peripheral blood, sampled on day 0 of AZD1222 vaccination. All receptors come from an adult in good health. CDR3s include the opening cysteine and the closing phenylalanine or tryptophan. A D gene is named only where the DNA matches it firmly. Size is stated for part of the rows, as once, few or many counts, or as a class when the clone is expanded.

v_call	clone_size	d_call	j_call	cdr3_aa	cdr3_nt
TRBV6-1	-	TRBD1	TRBJ1-2	CASSEARTGGGYTF	TGTGCCAGCAGTGAAGCTAGGACAGGCGGTGGCTACACCTTC
TRBV10-1	-	-	TRBJ1-1	CASSESRGRNTEAFF	TGCGCCAGCAGTGAGTCCAGGGGACGGAACACTGAAGCTTTCTTT
TRBV7-3	-	-	TRBJ2-2	CASSLVLAGELFF	TGTGCCAGCAGCTTAGTACTGGCCGGGGAGCTGTTTTTT
TRBV24-1	-	TRBD2	TRBJ2-2	CATRSALAGGELFF	TGTGCCACGAGGAGCGCACTAGCGGGCGGGGAGCTGTTTTTT
TRBV4-1	-	-	TRBJ1-1	CASSQTSHTEAFF	TGCGCCAGCAGCCAAACCAGTCACACTGAAGCTTTCTTT
TRBV30	-	TRBD1	TRBJ2-2	CAWMTGVGTGELFF	TGTGCCTGGATGACAGGGGTAGGGACCGGGGAGCTGTTTTTT
TRBV19	once	-	TRBJ1-1	CASSIGAAGVVGTEAFF	TGTGCCAGTAGTATAGGTGCGGCAGGGGTAGTGGGAACTGAAGCTTTCTTT
TRBV21-1	-	-	TRBJ2-2	CASSRGDRGTGELFF	TGTGCCAGCAGCAGAGGGGACAGGGGAACCGGGGAGCTGTTTTTT
TRBV19	-	TRBD2	TRBJ2-1	CASSTPGLALPLQFF	TGTGCCAGTAGTACCCCGGGACTAGCCCTTCCTTTGCAGTTCTTC
TRBV28	-	TRBD2	TRBJ2-2	CATGVSGGGTGELFF	TGTGCCACCGGGGTATCGGGGGGTGGCACCGGGGAGCTGTTTTTT
TRBV3-1/TRBV3-2	-	-	TRBJ1-6	CASSQGDRNSPLHF	TGTGCCAGCAGCCAAGGTGACAGAAATTCACCCCTCCACTTT
TRBV7-6	-	-	TRBJ1-5	CASSLGGYSNQPQHF	TGTGCCAGCAGCTTAGGCGGTTATAGCAATCAGCCCCAGCATTTT
TRBV19	-	TRBD2	TRBJ2-3	CASSIDPPGLANTDTQYF	TGTGCCAGTAGTATCGATCCCCCGGGACTAGCGAACACAGATACGCAGTATTTT
TRBV7-2	-	-	TRBJ1-1	CASSHLEAFF	TGTGCCAGCAGCCACCTTGAAGCTTTCTTT
TRBV29-1	-	-	TRBJ2-3	CSPPPGTQYF	TGCAGTCCCCCGCCGGGTACGCAGTATTTT
TRBV25-1	-	-	TRBJ2-1	CASSLGTGGRNEQFF	TGTGCCAGCAGTCTCGGTACAGGAGGTAGAAATGAGCAGTTCTTC
TRBV24-1	-	TRBD1	TRBJ1-2	CAASDREGFNYGYTF	TGTGCCGCGTCTGACAGGGAAGGCTTTAACTATGGCTACACCTTC
TRBV6-2/TRBV6-3	-	-	TRBJ1-2	CASTPVPGTNTF	TGTGCCAGCACCCCGGTTCCGGGGACAAACACCTTC
TRBV20-1	-	-	TRBJ1-5	CSARGDQPQHF	TGCAGTGCTAGAGGTGATCAGCCCCAGCATTTT
TRBV3-1/TRBV3-2	-	TRBD2	TRBJ2-1	CASSRSGGDNEQFF	TGTGCCAGCAGCCGTAGCGGGGGGGACAATGAGCAGTTCTTC
TRBV5-4	-	TRBD1	TRBJ2-7	CASSLDRGRSYEQYF	TGTGCCAGCAGCCTGGACAGGGGGAGATCCTACGAGCAGTACTTC
TRBV28	-	-	TRBJ1-2	CASSTAGVKAAYGYTF	TGTGCCAGCAGTACCGCCGGCGTGAAGGCGGCCTATGGCTACACCTTC
TRBV30	-	-	TRBJ2-1	CAWSVRLEQFF	TGTGCCTGGAGTGTAAGATTAGAGCAGTTCTTC
TRBV14	-	-	TRBJ1-6	CASSEVGTYNSPLHF	TGTGCCAGCAGCGAAGTGGGGACTTATAATTCACCCCTCCACTTT
TRBV24-1	-	TRBD2	TRBJ2-5	CATSDSGTTLETQYF	TGTGCCACCAGTGATTCGGGGACTACCCTTGAGACCCAGTACTTC
TRBV25-1	-	TRBD1	TRBJ1-6	CASRPGQGSGSPLHF	TGTGCCAGCAGACCGGGACAGGGATCGGGTTCACCCCTCCACTTT
TRBV30	-	TRBD1	TRBJ1-2	CAWSVTRGGNGYTF	TGTGCCTGGAGTGTAACGAGAGGGGGCAATGGCTACACCTTC
TRBV28	once	-	TRBJ1-5	CASLPHTGGNQPQHF	TGTGCCAGCCTCCCTCATACGGGGGGCAATCAGCCCCAGCATTTT
TRBV28	-	-	TRBJ2-3	CASSRGVPTDTQYF	TGTGCCAGCAGCCGAGGGGTCCCCACAGATACGCAGTATTTT
TRBV5-1	-	-	TRBJ1-1	CASSPRGGPNTEAFF	TGCGCCAGCAGCCCACGCGGAGGACCGAACACTGAAGCTTTCTTT
TRBV6-6	-	-	TRBJ1-1	CASSQWGVNTEAFF	TGTGCCAGCAGCCAGTGGGGCGTGAACACTGAAGCTTTCTTT
TRBV5-4	-	-	TRBJ1-1	CASRLQGITEAFF	TGTGCCAGCAGGCTGCAGGGGATCACTGAAGCTTTCTTT
TRBV30	-	-	TRBJ2-7	CAWSKTRDGPYEQYF	TGTGCCTGGAGTAAAACCCGGGACGGCCCCTACGAGCAGTACTTC
TRBV5-1	-	TRBD1	TRBJ2-1	CASSSTTGIGNEQFF	TGCGCCAGCAGCTCGACGACAGGGATAGGAAATGAGCAGTTCTTC
TRBV5-1	-	TRBD1	TRBJ2-1	CASSLALTGNFGEQFF	TGCGCCAGCAGCTTGGCTTTGACAGGGAATTTTGGTGAGCAGTTCTTC
TRBV19	-	-	TRBJ1-5	CASSIMRGLNSNQPQHF	TGTGCCAGTAGTATAATGAGGGGCCTAAATAGCAATCAGCCCCAGCATTTT
TRBV4-1	-	TRBD1	TRBJ2-5	CASSQGQGSQETQYF	TGCGCCAGCAGCCAAGGACAGGGGTCCCAAGAGACCCAGTACTTC
TRBV6-5	-	-	TRBJ1-2	CASSYNPTRNYGYTF	TGTGCCAGCAGTTACAACCCGACACGAAACTATGGCTACACCTTC
TRBV2	once	-	TRBJ1-6	CASSGTVNSPPHF	TGTGCCAGCAGTGGGACAGTTAATTCACCCCCCCACTTT
TRBV7-3	-	-	TRBJ1-6	CASSLKGRGYRTPLHF	TGTGCCAGCAGCTTAAAAGGTCGCGGGTATAGAACACCCCTCCACTTT
TRBV4-1	once	-	TRBJ2-2	CASSLTGTPGELFF	TGCGCCAGCAGCCTCACAGGGACCCCCGGGGAGCTGTTTTTT
TRBV19	-	TRBD2	TRBJ2-3	CASLSSGGTDTQYF	TGTGCCAGTCTCAGTAGCGGGGGCACAGATACGCAGTATTTT
TRBV9	-	-	TRBJ1-1	CASALEVNTEAFF	TGTGCCAGCGCCCTTGAGGTAAACACTGAAGCTTTCTTT
TRBV11-2	once	-	TRBJ1-1	CASSLGRNTEAFF	TGTGCCAGCAGTTTAGGGCGGAACACTGAAGCTTTCTTT
TRBV10-3	once	-	TRBJ1-4	CAISERGLEEKLFF	TGTGCCATCAGTGAGCGGGGACTGGAGGAAAAACTGTTTTTT
TRBV6-1	-	TRBD1	TRBJ1-2	CASSEAIGQGLGYTF	TGTGCCAGCAGTGAAGCAATCGGACAGGGGCTGGGCTACACCTTC
TRBV5-1	few	TRBD1	TRBJ1-2	CASSLRTGTNYGYTF	TGCGCCAGCAGCCTCCGGACAGGGACCAACTATGGCTACACCTTC
TRBV6-2/TRBV6-3	few	-	TRBJ1-5	CASSLTRGSNQPQHF	TGTGCCAGCAGTCTCACTCGGGGGAGCAATCAGCCCCAGCATTTT
TRBV7-6	once	-	TRBJ2-6	CASSLTRTLGRPGANVLTF	TGTGCCAGCAGCTTAACGAGGACCCTAGGGAGGCCCGGGGCCAACGTCCTGACTTTC
TRBV11-1	-	-	TRBJ1-1	CASSVSPGVAKAFF	TGTGCCAGCAGCGTCAGCCCGGGAGTGGCTAAAGCTTTCTTT